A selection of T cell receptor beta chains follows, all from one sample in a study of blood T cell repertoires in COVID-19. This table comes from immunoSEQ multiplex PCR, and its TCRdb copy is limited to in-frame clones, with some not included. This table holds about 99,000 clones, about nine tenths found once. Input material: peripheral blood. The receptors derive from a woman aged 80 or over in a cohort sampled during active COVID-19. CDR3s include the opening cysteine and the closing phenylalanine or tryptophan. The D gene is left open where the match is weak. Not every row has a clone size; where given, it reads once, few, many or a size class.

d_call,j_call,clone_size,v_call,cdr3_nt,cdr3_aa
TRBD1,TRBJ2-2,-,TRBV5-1,TGCGCCAGCAGCGAGGGACAGGGGTATACCGGGGAGCTGTTTTTT,CASSEGQGYTGELFF
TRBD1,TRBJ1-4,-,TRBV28,TGTGCCAGCAAGGCAGGGGGTGAAAAACTGTTTTTT,CASKAGGEKLFF
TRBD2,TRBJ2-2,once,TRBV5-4,TGTGCCAGCAGCTCGGGGACTAGCGGGAGTGGGGGTTCGTCTGGGGAGCTGTTTTTT,CASSSGTSGSGGSSGELFF
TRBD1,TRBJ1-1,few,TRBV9,TGTGCCAGCAGCGTTGGAAGGGGGCAGGGGGACACTGAAGCTTTCTTT,CASSVGRGQGDTEAFF
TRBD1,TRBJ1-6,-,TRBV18,TGTGCCAGCTCACCAGACAGGGGGAACTCACCCCTCCACTTT,CASSPDRGNSPLHF
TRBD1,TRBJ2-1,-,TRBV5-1,TGCGCCAGCAGCCGGGACAGGGGGCCGAGGGGTGAGCAGTTCTTC,CASSRDRGPRGEQFF
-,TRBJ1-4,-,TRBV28,TGTGCCAGCAGTTTATACCAGGAACTGTTTTTT,CASSLYQELFF
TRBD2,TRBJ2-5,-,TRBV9,TGTGCCAGCAGCGTAGCAGCGGGGGAGAAGACCCAGTACTTC,CASSVAAGEKTQYF
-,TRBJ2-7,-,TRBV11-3,TGTGCCAGCAGCGGGGACTTCGGCTACGAGCAGTACTTC,CASSGDFGYEQYF
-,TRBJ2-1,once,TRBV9,TGTGCCAGCAGTGGGCCGAGCTCCTACAATGAGCAGTTCTTC,CASSGPSSYNEQFF
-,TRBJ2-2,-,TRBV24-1,TGTGCCACCAGTGACCCAATGGGCACATCCGGGGAGCTGTTTTTT,CATSDPMGTSGELFF
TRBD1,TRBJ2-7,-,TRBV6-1,TGTGCCAGCAGTGAACAGCTGACGCGTCGGACAGGCCCGTTCGACACCTACGAGCAGTACTTC,CASSEQLTRRTGPFDTYEQYF
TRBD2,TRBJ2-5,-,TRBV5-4,TGTGCCAGCAGCCCGGGACTAGCGGGCGGGAACCAAGAGACCCAGTACTTC,CASSPGLAGGNQETQYF
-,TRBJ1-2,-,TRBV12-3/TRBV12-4,TGTGCCAGCAGGCAGCGCCAAGGCTACACCTTC,CASRQRQGYTF
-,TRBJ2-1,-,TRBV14,TGTGCCAGCAGCCAAGCGGGACAACGGTTCTTC,CASSQAGQRFF
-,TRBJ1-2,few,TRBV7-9,TGTGCCAGCAGCCAACTTATTTTCTATGGCTACACCTTC,CASSQLIFYGYTF
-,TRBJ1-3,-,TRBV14,TGTGCCAGCAGCGTGGGCCGCGGAAACACCATATATTTT,CASSVGRGNTIYF
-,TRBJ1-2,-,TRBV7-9,TGTGCCAGCAGCTTAGGCACATTCTATGGCTACACCTTC,CASSLGTFYGYTF
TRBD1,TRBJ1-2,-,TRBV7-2,TGTGCCAGCAGCTTAGGGAGGGGGCTTGACTATGGCTACACCTTC,CASSLGRGLDYGYTF
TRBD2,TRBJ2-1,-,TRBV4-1,TGCGCCAGCAGCCAAGATCTCCAAGCGGGAGTGGGCGATGAGCAGTTCTTC,CASSQDLQAGVGDEQFF
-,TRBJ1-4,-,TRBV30,TGTGCCTATTCCGGGACGGACTACGAAAAACTGTTTTTT,CAYSGTDYEKLFF
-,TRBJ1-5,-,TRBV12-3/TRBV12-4,TGTGCCAGCAGTTTGAGCAGCGATCAGCCCCAGCATTTT,CASSLSSDQPQHF
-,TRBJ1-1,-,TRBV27,TGTGCCAGCAGTTTATCGAGGGGGTTAACGAACACTGAAGCTTTCTTT,CASSLSRGLTNTEAFF
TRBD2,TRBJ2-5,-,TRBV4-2,TGTGCCAGCAGCCCAAGCCCTAGCGGGAGGGGCCCCAAGCAGACCCAGTACTTC,CASSPSPSGRGPKQTQYF
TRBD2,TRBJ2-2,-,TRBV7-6,TGTGCCAGCAGCTTAGTAGGAGGACTAGCGGGGTTCACCGGGGAGCTGTTTTTT,CASSLVGGLAGFTGELFF
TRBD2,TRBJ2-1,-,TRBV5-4,TGTGCCAGCAGCATCCCCGGGACTAGCGCCCTTAATGAGCAGTTCTTC,CASSIPGTSALNEQFF
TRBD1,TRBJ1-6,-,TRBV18,TGTGCCAGCTCACCGGGACAGGGAGTAAATTCACCCCTCCACTTT,CASSPGQGVNSPLHF
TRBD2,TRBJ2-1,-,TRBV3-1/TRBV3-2,TGTGCCAGCAGCCAAGGTGCGGGGGGAAAGCAGTTCTTC,CASSQGAGGKQFF